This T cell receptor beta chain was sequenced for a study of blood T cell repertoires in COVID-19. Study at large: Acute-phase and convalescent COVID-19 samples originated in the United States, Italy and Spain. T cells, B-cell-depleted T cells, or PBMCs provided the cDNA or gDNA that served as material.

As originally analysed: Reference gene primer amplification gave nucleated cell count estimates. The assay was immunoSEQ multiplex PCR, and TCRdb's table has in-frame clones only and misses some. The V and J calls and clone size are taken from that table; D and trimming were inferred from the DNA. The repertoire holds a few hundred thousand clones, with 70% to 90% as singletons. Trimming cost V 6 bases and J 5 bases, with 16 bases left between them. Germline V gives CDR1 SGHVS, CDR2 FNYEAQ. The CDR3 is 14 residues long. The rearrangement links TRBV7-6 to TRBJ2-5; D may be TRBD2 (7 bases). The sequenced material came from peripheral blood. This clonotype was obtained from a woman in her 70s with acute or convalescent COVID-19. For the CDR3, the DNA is TGTGCCAGCAGTGGGGGGCGACTAGCCGAGACCCAGTACTTC. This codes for CASSGGRLAETQYF.